What follows are 19 T cell receptor beta chains derived from one specimen sequenced in a study of cytomegalovirus exposure and HLA in healthy donors. The PCR employed 60 Vbeta primers together with 13 Jbeta primers. Produced via immunoSEQ multiplex PCR; TCRdb's table is partial and in-frame only. The table includes around 90,000 clones, less than 65% detected once. The material sequenced was PBMCs. These receptor sequences come from a young woman in good health and CMV-seropositive.

This clone was observed a handful of times. The chain employs TRBV18 and TRBJ2-3; D is uncertain. V gave up 2 bases and J gave up 2 bases, with 8 bases separating them. The CDR3 is 14 residues long. CDR1 KGHSH and CDR2 LQKENI come from the germline V gene. DNA of the CDR3: TGTGCCAGCTCACCATCCCAGTACACAGATACGCAGTATTTT. As protein: CASSPSQYTDTQYF.

The V gene is TRBV2, the J gene TRBJ2-7, with TRBD2 as a possible D gene (7 bases). Deletions cut 10 bases from V and 2 bases from J, with 15 bases between. Germline-derived CDR1 and CDR2 are SNHLY and FYNNEI. This CDR3 region has 13 residues. CDR3 in DNA: TGTGCCACCAACAGGGAGGGAACCTACGAGCAGTACTTC. This codes for CATNREGTYEQYF. The whole variable domain, filled in from reference TRBV2 and TRBJ2-7, reads EPEVTQTPSHQVTQMGQEVILRCVPISNHLYFYWYRQILGQKVEFLVSFYNNEISEKSEIFDDQFSVERPDGSNFTLKIRSTKLEDSAMYFCATNREGTYEQYFGPGTRLTVT.

The V and J genes are TRBV5-4 and TRBJ2-1; 7 bases fit TRBD2. CDR1 is SGHNT, CDR2 YYREEE, per germline (reference sequence). The CDR3 has 15 residues. J gave up 7 bases and V 3 bases, and 10 bases lay outside the gene matches. CDR3 amino acids: CASSWGSSGGNEQFF. CDR3 nucleotides: TGTGCCAGCAGCTGGGGGTCTAGCGGTGGTAATGAGCAGTTCTTC.

The chain is built from TRBV5-4 and TRBJ2-5; D not certain. Trimming removed 4 bases from V and 5 bases from J, with 18 bases in between. Germline V CDR1 and CDR2: SGHNT, YYREEE (reference sequence). CDR3 length equals 15 residues. CDR3 nucleotide sequence: TGTGCCAGCAGCATTGACAATCGAGCCCAGGAGACCCAGTACTTC. Translated: CASSIDNRAQETQYF. Using reference TRBV5-4 and TRBJ2-5 for the parts outside the CDR3, the full variable domain is ETGVTQSPTHLIKTRGQQVTLRCSSQSGHNTVSWYQQALGQGPQFIFQYYREEENGRGNFPPRFSGLQFPNYSSELNVNALELDDSALYLCASSIDNRAQETQYFGPGTRLLVL.

This clone occurred a few times. The gene calls are TRBV5-1 and TRBJ1-4; tentative D call: TRBD1 (5 bases). V gave up 0 bases and J gave up 3 bases, with 9 bases separating them. The V gene's germline CDR1 is SGHRS and CDR2 YFSETQ. This CDR3 is 15 amino acids long. CDR3: CASSLVGGANEKLFF. The CDR3, as DNA: TGCGCCAGCAGCTTGGTTGGGGGGGCTAATGAAAAACTGTTTTTT.

Only a few counts were recorded for this clone. Additional DNA sequences in this sample encode the identical CDR3. The J gene is TRBJ1-2, the V gene TRBV28; unclear D gene. Germline V gene lookup returns CDR1 MDHEN and CDR2 SYDVKM. There are 11 residues in the CDR3. Trimming stripped 3 bases from V and 6 bases from J, with 5 bases between. The CDR3 sequence is CASSLPDGYTF. CDR3 in DNA: TGTGCCAGCAGTTTGCCAGATGGCTACACCTTC.

Only one count was recorded for this clone. This sequence joins TRBV5-6 and TRBJ2-7; 10 bases are shared with TRBD1. The CDR3 sequence is 17 residues long. Germline V gene lookup returns CDR1 SGHDT and CDR2 YYEEEE. The V segment lost 1 base and the J segment 5 bases; nucleotides outside the gene matches: 12. The DNA of the CDR3 is TGTGCCAGCAGCTTGTATCTAGGACAGGGGGTAATGAACGAGCAGTACTTC. It encodes CASSLYLGQGVMNEQYF.

J is TRBJ1-3 and V is TRBV19; no clear D. This CDR3 has 15 amino acids. V dropped 3 bases and J dropped 2 bases, with 11 bases sitting between them. CDR1 and CDR2 (germline): LNHDA, SQIVND (reference sequence). The CDR3 DNA reads as TGTGCCAGTAGTATTGGGAGCCACACTGGAAACACCATATATTTT. It translates to CASSIGSHTGNTIYF.

The rearrangement joins TRBV30 to TRBJ2-1; 8 bases are a match to TRBD2. CDR1 is GTSNPN, CDR2 SVGIG, per germline (reference sequence). The CDR3 covers 15 residues. With 8 bases clipped from V and 10 bases from J, the junction kept 19 bases outside the gene matches. The CDR3 protein is CALGGASGSSSEQFF. The CDR3 region has the DNA TGTGCCCTGGGCGGGGCTAGCGGGTCCTCATCAGAGCAGTTCTTC. Filled out from reference TRBV30 and TRBJ2-1, the complete variable domain reads SQTIHQWPATLVQPVGSPLSLECTVEGTSNPNLYWYRQAAGRGLQLLFYSVGIGQISSEVPQNLSASRPQDRQFILSSKKLLLSDSGFYLCALGGASGSSSEQFFGPGTRLTVL.

V is TRBV7-8 and J is TRBJ2-1; 7 nucleotides match TRBD1. The junction had 11 bases not matched to a gene; V was cut back by 5 bases and J by 7 bases. The CDR3 covers 15 residues. In germline, CDR1 is SGHVS, CDR2 FQNEAQ. CDR3 protein: CASSTRQGIKNEQFF. CDR3 DNA: TGTGCCAGCAGCACGCGACAGGGTATTAAGAATGAGCAGTTCTTC.

The chain has TRBV7-9 and TRBJ1-4; a weak D match, TRBD1 (6 bases). In germline, CDR1 is SEHNR, CDR2 FQNEAQ (reference sequence). The CDR3 extends over 15 amino acids. V lost 6 bases and J lost 5, with 16 bases in between. Here the CDR3 reads CASRNLTGWNEKLFF. The CDR3 nucleotides read TGTGCCAGCAGAAACCTGACAGGTTGGAATGAAAAACTGTTTTTT.

This clone was recorded a few times. The chain recombines TRBV2 with TRBJ2-2, with TRBD2 as a possible D gene (6 bases). The CDR3 has 12 residues. Trimming removed 5 bases at V and 6 bases at J, with 7 bases between. In germline, CDR1 is SNHLY, CDR2 FYNNEI. CDR3 sequence (DNA): TGTGCCAGCAGTCGGGGGTCCGGGGAGCTGTTTTTT. Amino acids: CASSRGSGELFF.

This chain links TRBV5-1 with TRBJ2-7; a weak D match, TRBD2 (5 bases). The germline V gene encodes CDR1 SGHRS and CDR2 YFSETQ. The V gene lost 0 bases and the J gene lost 3 bases, with 10 bases spanning the gap. The CDR3 has 14 amino acids. The CDR3: CASSLAGIVYEQYF. CDR3 coding DNA: TGCGCCAGCAGCTTGGCCGGGATCGTCTACGAGCAGTACTTC.

The rearrangement links TRBV9 to TRBJ2-3; D not resolved. V was clipped by 4 bases and J by 0 bases, with 21 bases between them. Germline V lookup: CDR1 SGDLS, CDR2 YYNGEE. CDR3 length: 18 amino acids. The CDR3 is CASSPSTYAMSSTDTQYF. The CDR3 DNA sequence: TGTGCCAGCAGCCCTTCCACCTACGCGATGTCTAGCACAGATACGCAGTATTTT.

V usage is TRBV12-5 and J usage is TRBJ1-1; no reliable D call. Trimming removed 0 bases at V and 3 bases at J, with 8 bases between. CDR1 is LGHNT, CDR2 FRNRAP, per germline. This CDR3 contains 14 residues. In nucleotides, the CDR3 is TGTGCTAGTGGTTTGGTACCGAGGGACACTGAAGCTTTCTTT. This codes for CASGLVPRDTEAFF.

This clone was seen a handful of times. This chain links TRBV7-6 with TRBJ2-7, with 7 bases identical to TRBD1. The V gene end was trimmed by 1 base and the J gene end by 7 bases; junction bases not matched to a gene: 4. CDR1 and CDR2 from the germline V gene are SGHVS and FNYEAQ. The length of the CDR3 is 13 residues. The CDR3 loop reads CASSLGGQTEQYF. In nucleotides, the CDR3 is TGTGCCAGCAGCTTAGGGGGACAGACGGAGCAGTACTTC.

The gene calls are TRBV19 and TRBJ1-3; a weak D match, TRBD1 (5 bases). The V and J ends lost 6 bases and 4 bases respectively, with 13 bases between them. The germline V gene has CDR1 LNHDA and CDR2 SQIVND (reference sequence). The CDR3 consists of 14 residues. This chain's CDR3 is CASSDSSSGNTIYF. The CDR3 coding sequence is TGTGCCAGTAGCGACAGTTCGTCCGGAAACACCATATATTTT.

The chain joins TRBV7-2 to TRBJ2-4, with a weak D call TRBD2 (5 bases). The CDR3 covers 12 residues. Germline loops: CDR1 SGHTA, CDR2 FQGNSA. Deletions cut 5 bases from V and 8 bases from J, with 10 bases between. CDR3: CASSPEAYIQYF. The DNA for the CDR3 is TGTGCCAGCAGCCCGGAGGCGTACATTCAGTACTTC.

The gene calls are TRBV7-3 and TRBJ1-2, with TRBD1 as a possible D gene (6 bases). V lost 5 bases to trimming and J lost 7 bases, with 14 bases between them. The CDR3 loop spans 13 amino acids. Germline-derived CDR1 and CDR2 are SGHTA and FQGTGA. This CDR3 reads CASSPQGGTGYTF. The DNA of the CDR3 is TGTGCCAGCAGCCCACAGGGAGGGACTGGCTACACCTTC.